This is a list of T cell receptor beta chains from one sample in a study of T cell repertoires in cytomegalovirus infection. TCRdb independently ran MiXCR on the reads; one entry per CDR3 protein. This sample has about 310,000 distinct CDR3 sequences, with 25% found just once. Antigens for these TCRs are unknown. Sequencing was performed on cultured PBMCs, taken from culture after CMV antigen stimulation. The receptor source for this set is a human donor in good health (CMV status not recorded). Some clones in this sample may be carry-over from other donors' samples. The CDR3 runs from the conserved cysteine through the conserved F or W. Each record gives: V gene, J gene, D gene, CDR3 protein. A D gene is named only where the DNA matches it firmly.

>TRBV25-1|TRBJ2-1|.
CASSDPGPQFF
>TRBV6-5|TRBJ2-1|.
CASSYGSPGEQFF
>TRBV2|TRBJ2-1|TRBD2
CASTVGTSGRNEQFF
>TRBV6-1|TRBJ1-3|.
CASTPYPSGNTIYF
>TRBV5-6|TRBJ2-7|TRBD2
CASSPGGDTAYEQYF
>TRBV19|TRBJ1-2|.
CASQNLRDGYTF
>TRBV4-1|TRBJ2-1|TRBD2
CASSQEWRTSAYNEQFF
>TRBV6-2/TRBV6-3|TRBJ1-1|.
CASSYLQGYGANTEAFF
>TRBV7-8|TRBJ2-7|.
CASSSDREQYF
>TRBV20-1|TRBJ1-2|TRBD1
CSASTGTGYGYTF
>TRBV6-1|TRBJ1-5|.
CASSELELAAQHF
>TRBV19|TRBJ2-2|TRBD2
CASAVAGVRDGELFF
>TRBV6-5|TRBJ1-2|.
CASSYLGGIANYGYTF
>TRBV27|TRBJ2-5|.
CASSLSYQETQYF
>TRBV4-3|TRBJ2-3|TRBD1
CASSQLIGTGSTDTQYF